This entry is about one TCR beta chain. As yet, its antigen is unknown. The germline V gene encodes CDR1 SGHRS and CDR2 YFSETQ. There are 13 residues in the CDR3. The junction had 5 bases not matched to a gene; V was cut back by 7 bases and J by 6 bases. Genomic DNA of every subset was divided equally among multiple immunoSEQ plates. Sequencing was performed with immunoSEQ multiplex PCR; in TCRdb, only in-frame clones are kept and a portion is missing. The sample lists some 1.1 million clones; 70% to 80% were seen once. The sample is drawn from a study of shared clonotypes between healthy human individuals. General study results and limits: A generally larger estimated richness was seen in naive subsets than in memory subsets.

The source material was memory CD4+ T cells from PBMCs. Indicated subset: CD45RA-negative fraction. This clonotype originated in a man younger than 30 in good health. Some clones in this sample may be carry-over from other donors' samples. The rearrangement links TRBV5-1 to TRBJ2-1; the match to TRBD1 covers 9 bases. The chain's CDR3 is CASQGQGANEQFF. The CDR3 coding sequence is TGCGCCAGCCAGGGACAGGGTGCCAATGAGCAGTTCTTC.